This T cell receptor (beta chain) came from a study of shared clonotypes between healthy human individuals. Study conclusions and caveats: Blood was the only sampled material, and tissue repertoires likely differ. Generally, estimated richness proved larger in naive subsets than it did in memory subsets. Incompleteness in sorted-subset sequencing, despite large depth, was shown by rarefaction.

DNA at approximately 200 ng, around 30,000 T cell genomes, went into sorted-subset replicate PCRs. Libraries were prepared by immunoSEQ multiplex PCR; TCRdb keeps only in-frame clonotypes and omits some of them. The sample contains 1.5 million to 2.5 million clones, around 96% of which appear only once. CD45RO-negative, CCR7-selected cells formed the naive CD8 fraction, which excluded terminally differentiated effector memory CD45RA+ cells. Regarding this clone: Its matching antigen is unknown. This specimen includes other DNA sequences encoding the same CDR3.

The TCR was taken from a young man in good health. The sample comprised naive CD8+ T cells sorted from blood.

The CDR3 DNA reads TGCAGCGTTGCAGAGGGGGCTTACGAGCAGTACTTC. Protein product: CSVAEGAYEQYF. The rearrangement joins TRBV29-1 to TRBJ2-7, with 7 bases that match TRBD1. Germline V gives CDR1 SQVTM, CDR2 ANQGSEA. This CDR3 has 12 residues. Germline trimming cut 4 bases from V and 4 bases from J; bases unmatched to any gene: 4.